This T cell receptor beta chain was captured by sequencing in a study of shared clonotypes between healthy human individuals. The CDR3 has 14 amino acids. V shed 7 bases and J shed 4 bases, with 16 bases lying between them. Per germline, CDR1 MNHNY and CDR2 SVGAGI (reference sequence). Investigators divided CD4+ cells into CD45RA+ naive and CD45RA-negative memory subsets. Sequencing was performed with immunoSEQ multiplex PCR; in TCRdb, only in-frame clones are kept and a portion is missing. The profile covers roughly 1 million clones, with under 80% appearing a single time and about 1.5% taken by the ten largest.

The TCR was taken from a man younger than 35 in good health. Material for sequencing was memory CD4+ T cells sorted from blood. Subset: CD45RA-negative fraction. The J gene is TRBJ1-1, the V gene TRBV6-6; D might be TRBD1 (5 bases). The CDR3 loop reads CASNQRGVATEAFF. CDR3 nucleotide sequence: TGTGCCAGCAACCAACGGGGGGTAGCCACTGAAGCTTTCTTT.